These 7 T cell receptor beta chains came from one sample sequenced in a study of OX40 agonist ivuxolimab in advanced cancers. Using immunoSEQ multiplex PCR, the repertoire was profiled, and TCRdb retains in-frame clones only, with some absent. The table records 99,000 or so clones, more than 85% of them present only once. The sequencing here drew on CD4+ or CD8+ T cells sorted from blood, taken in a trial of the OX40 agonist ivuxolimab. Every receptor here comes from an adult with an advanced solid tumor such as melanoma, head and neck, liver or kidney cancer.

The chain joins TRBV19 to TRBJ2-1; D may be TRBD2 (7 bases). Germline V gene sequence: CDR1 LNHDA, CDR2 SQIVND (reference sequence). The V end lost 2 bases, the J end lost 7 bases, and 18 bases lay between the germline ends. CDR3 length: 16 residues. In DNA form, the CDR3 reads TGTGCCAGTAGTATATCCCGTGGGGGGGCGTGGAATGAGCAGTTCTTC. Its protein product is CASSISRGGAWNEQFF.

The chain carries TRBV9 and TRBJ1-5, with D tentatively TRBD1 (6 bases). This CDR3 spans 18 amino acids. Germline values: CDR1 SGDLS, CDR2 YYNGEE. The V and J ends lost 0 bases and 0 bases respectively, with 16 bases between them. CDR3 bases: TGTGCCAGCAGCGTAGATCACCCGGACAGCTATAGCAATCAGCCCCAGCATTTT. Protein: CASSVDHPDSYSNQPQHF.

This clone was seen more than once but under ten times. V and J are TRBV7-6 and TRBJ1-3; D call uncertain. CDR3 length: 14 amino acids. The V end lost 5 bases, the J end lost 4 bases, and 12 bases lay between the germline ends. The V gene's germline CDR1 is SGHVS and CDR2 FNYEAQ. The CDR3: CASSPTVFGNTIYF. The CDR3 DNA sequence: TGTGCCAGCAGCCCAACAGTATTCGGAAACACCATATATTTT.

This clone has just one count. The chain employs TRBV18 and TRBJ2-1; D uncertain. This CDR3 is 13 amino acids long. In germline, CDR1 is KGHSH, CDR2 LQKENI. V lost 3 bases and J lost 0, with 3 bases in between. This CDR3 reads CASSPSSYNEQFF. The CDR3 nucleotides read TGTGCCAGCTCACCTAGCTCCTACAATGAGCAGTTCTTC.

This sequence joins TRBV9 and TRBJ2-3, with 8 positions matching TRBD2. V lost 0 bases, J lost 6 bases, and 6 bases stayed unmatched. This CDR3 has 15 amino acids. Germline CDR1 SGDLS, CDR2 YYNGEE. CDR3 coding DNA: TGTGCCAGCAGCGTAGCGGTTAGCGGGGTGGATACGCAGTATTTT. It translates to CASSVAVSGVDTQYF.

The V gene is TRBV2, the J gene TRBJ1-5; unclear D gene. Per germline, CDR1 SNHLY and CDR2 FYNNEI. The length of the CDR3 is 13 residues. V gave up 3 bases and J gave up 3 bases, with 6 bases separating them. As DNA, the CDR3 is TGTGCCAGCAGTGACGGGAACAATCAGCCCCAGCATTTT. Amino acid sequence: CASSDGNNQPQHF.

The V call is TRBV7-2, the J call TRBJ1-5; TRBD1 agrees at 7 bases. This CDR3 is built from 13 residues. Looked up from germline, CDR1 is SGHTA and CDR2 is FQGNSA. V lost 5 bases and J lost 6; bases outside the gene matches: 4. CDR3 protein: CASSRDRVQPQHF. CDR3 DNA: TGTGCCAGCAGCCGTGACAGGGTTCAGCCCCAGCATTTT.